This is a list of T cell receptor beta chains from one sample in a study of Graves' ophthalmopathy and Graves' hyperthyroidism. TCRdb redid the calling of the multiplex PCR reads with MiXCR, one entry per CDR3 protein. The data contain a few hundred thousand distinct CDR3 sequences, about a sixth of them seen just once; the ten biggest clones take up around an eighth. The sample comprised peripheral blood. All receptors come from an adult man with Graves' ophthalmopathy. Both conserved end residues are part of each CDR3. Fields, in order: V gene, J gene, clone size, D gene, CDR3 DNA, CDR3 protein. The D gene is left open where the match is weak. Expanded clones are given a class, and other clones once, few, many or no size at all.

>TRBV19|TRBJ2-5|many|-
TGTGCCAGTAGTACCACCCGGACGGGGGTGGGAGAGACCCAGTACTTC
CASSTTRTGVGETQYF
>TRBV10-3|TRBJ2-5|many|-
TGTGCCATCAGTGATTCCAGGGGTGGGCAAGAGACCCAGTACTTC
CAISDSRGGQETQYF
>TRBV29-1|TRBJ2-5|many|TRBD2
TGCAGCTTCGCCGGGACTAGCGGGAGGGCCTCTCAGGAGACCCAGTACTTC
CSFAGTSGRASQETQYF
>TRBV10-3|TRBJ2-7|many|-
TGTGCCATCAGTGACGACCCCTGGGAGCAGTACTTC
CAISDDPWEQYF
>TRBV12-3/TRBV12-4|TRBJ1-5|-|-
TGTGCCAGCAGTTTAAGTTTTAAGGGTCAGCCCCAGCATTTT
CASSLSFKGQPQHF
>TRBV12-3/TRBV12-4|TRBJ1-5|many|-
TGTGCCAGCAGTTTATTACAGGGAAATCAGCCCCAGCATTTT
CASSLLQGNQPQHF
>TRBV6-1|TRBJ2-7|many|TRBD2
TGTGCCAGCACGCTGATAGCGGGTACGAAGTACTTC
CASTLIAGTKYF
>TRBV20-1|TRBJ1-2|many|-
TGCAGTGCTAGACACAATGGCTACACCTTC
CSARHNGYTF
>TRBV6-1|TRBJ2-4|few|-
TGTGCCAGCAGGCGGGACTCCGGGGCCAAAAACATTCAGTACTTC
CASRRDSGAKNIQYF
>TRBV27|TRBJ1-1|-|-
TGTGCCAGCAGTCCGCTCCCACACGTTCCGACAGATGAAGCTTTCTTT
CASSPLPHVPTDEAFF
>TRBV28|TRBJ1-3|few|-
TGTGCCAGCAGTTTATTACAGGCCCGCTCTGGAAACACCATATATTTT
CASSLLQARSGNTIYF
>TRBV29-1|TRBJ2-7|many|-
TGCAGCGTTCTCGGGACCGGTACCTACGAGCAGTACTTC
CSVLGTGTYEQYF
>TRBV19|TRBJ1-6|many|TRBD1
TGTGCCAGTAGCCCAGACAGGGTTCGCTGGAATTCACCCCTCCACTTT
CASSPDRVRWNSPLHF
>TRBV28|TRBJ2-7|-|TRBD1
TGTGCCAGCAGTCTCTCCCTGGGACAGGGGACCGAGCAGTACTTC
CASSLSLGQGTEQYF
>TRBV20-1|TRBJ1-1|many|-
TGCAGTGCCGCAAGGGACGTGAACACTGAAGCTTTCTTT
CSAARDVNTEAFF
>TRBV5-1|TRBJ2-7|many|TRBD2
TGCGCCAGCAGCTTGGGACTAGCGCTTGAGCAGTACTTC
CASSLGLALEQYF
>TRBV19|TRBJ1-6|many|-
TGTGCCAGTAGCGGGCAGAGAAATTCACCCCTCCACTTT
CASSGQRNSPLHF
>TRBV12-3/TRBV12-4|TRBJ2-4|many|TRBD1
TGTGCCAGCAGTGCACAGGGACAGGTCGGAAACATTCAGTACTTC
CASSAQGQVGNIQYF
>TRBV20-1|TRBJ2-7|many|-
TGCAGTGCTAGAGTCTTTGGGGCCACCTCCTACGAGCAGTACTTC
CSARVFGATSYEQYF
>TRBV19|TRBJ2-5|many|-
TGTGCCAGTAGTACCGACTTTACTAGCTCCCGGACCCAGTACTTC
CASSTDFTSSRTQYF
>TRBV7-8|TRBJ1-6|few|TRBD1
TGTGCCAGCAGCCCAACGACAGGGGTTAATTCACCCCTCCACTTT
CASSPTTGVNSPLHF
>TRBV25-1|TRBJ1-6|many|TRBD1
TGTGCCAGCAGGGGGACAGGGTACTCACCCCTCCACTTT
CASRGTGYSPLHF
>TRBV7-9|TRBJ2-6|many|-
TGTGCCAGCAGCCCCGGGGTCCGGGACTTCGCCTCTGGGGCCAACGTCCTGACTTTC
CASSPGVRDFASGANVLTF
>TRBV6-1|TRBJ2-5|-|-
TGTGCCAGCAGTCGGGGACCTCAAGAGACCCAGTACTTC
CASSRGPQETQYF